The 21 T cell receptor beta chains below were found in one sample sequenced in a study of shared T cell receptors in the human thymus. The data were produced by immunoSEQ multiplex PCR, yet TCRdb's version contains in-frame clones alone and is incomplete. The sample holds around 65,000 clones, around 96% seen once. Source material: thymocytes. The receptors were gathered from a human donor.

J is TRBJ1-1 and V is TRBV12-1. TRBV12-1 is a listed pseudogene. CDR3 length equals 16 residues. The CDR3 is CASSLYDMGGSTEAFF. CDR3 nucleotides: TGTGCCAGCAGCCTGTATGATATGGGGGGTTCCACTGAAGCTTTCTTT.

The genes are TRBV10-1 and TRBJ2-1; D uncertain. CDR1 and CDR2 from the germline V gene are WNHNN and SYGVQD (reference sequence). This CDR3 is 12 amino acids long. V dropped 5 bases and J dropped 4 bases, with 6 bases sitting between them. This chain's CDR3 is CASSLQYNEQFF. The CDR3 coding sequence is TGCGCCAGCAGTTTACAGTACAATGAGCAGTTCTTC.

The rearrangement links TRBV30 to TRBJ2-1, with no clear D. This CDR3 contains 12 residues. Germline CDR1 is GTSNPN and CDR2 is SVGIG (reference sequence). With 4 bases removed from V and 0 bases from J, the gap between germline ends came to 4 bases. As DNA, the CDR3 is TGTGCCTGGACTAGCTCCTACAATGAGCAGTTCTTC. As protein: CAWTSSYNEQFF.

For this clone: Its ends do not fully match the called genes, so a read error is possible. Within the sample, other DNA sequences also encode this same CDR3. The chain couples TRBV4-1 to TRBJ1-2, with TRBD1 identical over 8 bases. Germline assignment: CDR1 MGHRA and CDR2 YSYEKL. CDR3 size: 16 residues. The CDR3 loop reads CASSPRDRRINYGYTF. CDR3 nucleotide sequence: TGCGCCAGCAGCCCACGGGACAGGCGAATTAACTACGGCTACACCTTC.

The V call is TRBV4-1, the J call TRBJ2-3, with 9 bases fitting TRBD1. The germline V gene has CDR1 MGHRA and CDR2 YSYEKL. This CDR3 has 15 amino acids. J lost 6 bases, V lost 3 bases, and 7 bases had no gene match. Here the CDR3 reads CASSQGDRVTDTQYF. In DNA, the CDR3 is TGCGCCAGCAGCCAGGGGGACAGGGTTACTGATACGCAGTATTTT.

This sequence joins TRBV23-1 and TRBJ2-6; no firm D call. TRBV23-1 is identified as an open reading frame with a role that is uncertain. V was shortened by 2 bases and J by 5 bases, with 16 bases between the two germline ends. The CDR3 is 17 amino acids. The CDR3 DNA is TGCGCCAGCAGTCAACTCCGGCAACAAAGTCGGGCCAACGTCCTGACTTTC. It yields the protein CASSQLRQQSRANVLTF.

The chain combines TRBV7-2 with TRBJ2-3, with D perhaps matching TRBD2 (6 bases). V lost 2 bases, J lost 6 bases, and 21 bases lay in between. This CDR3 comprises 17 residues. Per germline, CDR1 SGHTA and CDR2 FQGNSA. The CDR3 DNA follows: TGTGCCAGCAGCTTATTATGTAGTACGGGGGATACGGATACGCAGTATTTT. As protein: CASSLLCSTGDTDTQYF.

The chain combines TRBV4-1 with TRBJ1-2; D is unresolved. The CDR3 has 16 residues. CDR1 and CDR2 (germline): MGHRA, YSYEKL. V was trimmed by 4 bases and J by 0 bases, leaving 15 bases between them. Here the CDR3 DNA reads TGCGCCAGCAGCCCCCAAGGTGGAGATACTAACTATGGCTACACCTTC. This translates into CASSPQGGDTNYGYTF.

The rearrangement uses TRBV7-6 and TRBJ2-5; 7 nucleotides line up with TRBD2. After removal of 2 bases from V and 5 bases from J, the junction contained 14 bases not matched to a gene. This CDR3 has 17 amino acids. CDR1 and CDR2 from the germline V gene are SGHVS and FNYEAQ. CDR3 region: CASSLYGRGFTNETQYF. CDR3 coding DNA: TGTGCCAGCAGCTTATATGGGCGGGGGTTCACAAACGAGACCCAGTACTTC.

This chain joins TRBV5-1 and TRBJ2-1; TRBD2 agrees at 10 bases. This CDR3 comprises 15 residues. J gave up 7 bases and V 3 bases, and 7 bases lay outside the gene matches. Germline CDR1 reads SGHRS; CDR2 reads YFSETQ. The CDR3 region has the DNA TGCGCCAGCAGCTGCGAGCGGGGGGGATTAAATGAGCAGTTCTTC. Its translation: CASSCERGGLNEQFF.

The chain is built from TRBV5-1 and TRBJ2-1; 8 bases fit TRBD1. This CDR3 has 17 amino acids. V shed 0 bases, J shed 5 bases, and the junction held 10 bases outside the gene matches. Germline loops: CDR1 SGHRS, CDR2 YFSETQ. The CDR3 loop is CASSLDVGQGANNEQFF. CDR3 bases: TGCGCCAGCAGCTTGGATGTGGGGCAGGGGGCGAACAATGAGCAGTTCTTC.

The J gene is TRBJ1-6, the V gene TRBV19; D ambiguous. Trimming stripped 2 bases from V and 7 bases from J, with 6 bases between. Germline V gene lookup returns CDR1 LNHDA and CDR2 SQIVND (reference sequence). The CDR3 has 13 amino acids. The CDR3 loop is CASSITPNSPLHF. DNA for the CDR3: TGTGCCAGTAGTATAACCCCGAATTCACCCCTCCACTTT.

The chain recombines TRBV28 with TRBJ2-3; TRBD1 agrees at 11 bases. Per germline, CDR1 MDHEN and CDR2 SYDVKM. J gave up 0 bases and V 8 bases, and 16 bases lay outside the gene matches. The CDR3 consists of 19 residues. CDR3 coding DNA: TGTGCCAGCGGGAGACGGGACAGGGGGTGGGGGGCTAGCACAGATACGCAGTATTTT. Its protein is CASGRRDRGWGASTDTQYF. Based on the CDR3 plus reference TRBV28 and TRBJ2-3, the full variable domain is DVKVTQSSRYLVKRTGEKVFLECVQDMDHENMFWYRQDPGLGLRLIYFSYDVKMKEKGDIPEGYSVSREKKERFSLILESASTNQTSMYLCASGRRDRGWGASTDTQYFGPGTRLTVL.

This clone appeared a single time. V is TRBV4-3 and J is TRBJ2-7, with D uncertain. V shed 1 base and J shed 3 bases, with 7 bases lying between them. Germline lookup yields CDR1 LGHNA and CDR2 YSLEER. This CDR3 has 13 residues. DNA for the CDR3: TGCGCCAGCAGCCAAGGTCCGTACTACGAGCAGTACTTC. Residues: CASSQGPYYEQYF.

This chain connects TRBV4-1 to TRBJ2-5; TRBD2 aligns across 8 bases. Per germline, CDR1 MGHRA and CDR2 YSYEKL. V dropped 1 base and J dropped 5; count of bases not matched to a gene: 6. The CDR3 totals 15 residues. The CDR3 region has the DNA TGCGCCAGCAGCCAAGTCTCCGGGGGGGATGAGACCCAGTACTTC. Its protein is CASSQVSGGDETQYF.

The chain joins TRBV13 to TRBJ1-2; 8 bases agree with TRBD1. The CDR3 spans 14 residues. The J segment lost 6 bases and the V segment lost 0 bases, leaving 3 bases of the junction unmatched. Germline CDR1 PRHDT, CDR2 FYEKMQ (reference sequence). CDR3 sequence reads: CASSLGQGAHGYTF. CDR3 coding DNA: TGTGCCAGCAGCTTAGGGCAGGGGGCCCATGGCTACACCTTC. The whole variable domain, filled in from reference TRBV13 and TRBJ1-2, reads AAGVIQSPRHLIKEKRETATLKCYPIPRHDTVYWYQQGPGQDPQFLISFYEKMQSDKGSIPDRFSAQQFSDYHSELNMSSLELGDSALYFCASSLGQGAHGYTFGSGTRLTVV.

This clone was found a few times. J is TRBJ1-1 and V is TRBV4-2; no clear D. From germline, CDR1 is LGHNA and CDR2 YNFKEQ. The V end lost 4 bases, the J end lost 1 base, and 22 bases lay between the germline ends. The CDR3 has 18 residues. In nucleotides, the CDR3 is TGTGCCAGCAGCCCAACTAAAGGAGGGAGCTCTGAGAACACTGAAGCTTTCTTT. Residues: CASSPTKGGSSENTEAFF.

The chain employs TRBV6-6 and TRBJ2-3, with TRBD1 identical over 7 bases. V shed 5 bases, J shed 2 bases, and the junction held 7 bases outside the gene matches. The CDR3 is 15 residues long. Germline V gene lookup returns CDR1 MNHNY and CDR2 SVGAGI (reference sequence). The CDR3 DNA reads TGTGCCAGCAGTGCCTGGGACAGTCTCACAGATACGCAGTATTTT. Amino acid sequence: CASSAWDSLTDTQYF.

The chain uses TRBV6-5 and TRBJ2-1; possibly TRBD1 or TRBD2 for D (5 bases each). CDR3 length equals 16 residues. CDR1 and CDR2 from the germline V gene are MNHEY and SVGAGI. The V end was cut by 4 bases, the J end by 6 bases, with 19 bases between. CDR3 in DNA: TGTGCCAGCAGTTCCCCACTAGTCCAGGGCATCAATGAGCAGTTCTTC. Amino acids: CASSSPLVQGINEQFF.

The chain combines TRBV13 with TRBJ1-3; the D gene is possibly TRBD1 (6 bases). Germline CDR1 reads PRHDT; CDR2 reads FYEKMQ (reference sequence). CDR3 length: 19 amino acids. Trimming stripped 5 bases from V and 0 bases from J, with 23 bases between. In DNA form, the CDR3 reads TGTGCCAGCAGCCTAAGACAGGTCTTGAGGTTCGACTCTGGAAACACCATATATTTT. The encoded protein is CASSLRQVLRFDSGNTIYF.

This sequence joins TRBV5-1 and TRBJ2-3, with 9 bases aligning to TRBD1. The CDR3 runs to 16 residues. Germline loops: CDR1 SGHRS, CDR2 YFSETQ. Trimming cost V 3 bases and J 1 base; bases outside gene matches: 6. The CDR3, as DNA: TGCGCCAGCAGCTGGGGACAGGGTGGAGGCACAGATACGCAGTATTTT. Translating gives CASSWGQGGGTDTQYF. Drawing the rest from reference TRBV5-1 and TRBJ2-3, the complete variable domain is KAGVTQTPRYLIKTRGQQVTLSCSPISGHRSVSWYQQTPGQGLQFLFEYFSETQRNKGNFPGRFSGRQFSNSRSEMNVSTLELGDSALYLCASSWGQGGGTDTQYFGPGTRLTVL.